The 21 T cell receptor beta chains reported below all come from one sample, sequenced in a study of cytomegalovirus exposure and HLA in healthy donors (dated by TCRdb to about 2017). The library was produced with the immunoSEQ multiplex PCR assay. TCRdb stores this immuneACCESS table with in-frame sequences only. Part of the clones is absent; in the studies checked, under half of the shortfall reflects unresolved V genes, and no reason is known for the rest. This sample holds approximately 120,000 clones; around 90% were observed only once. The ten top clones hold about 2% of the sample. The sequencing sample was made of PBMCs. These receptors were obtained from a woman aged 18-35 years in good health and CMV-seronegative.

The V and J genes are TRBV19 and TRBJ2-3; D is unresolved. Trimming took off 5 bases at V and 6 bases at J, with 9 bases between the two ends. The germline V gene has CDR1 LNHDA and CDR2 SQIVND (reference sequence). The CDR3 is 12 amino acids. The DNA for the CDR3 is TGTGCCAGTAGTTTCGCCCGGGATACGCAGTATTTT. Residues: CASSFARDTQYF.

J is TRBJ1-2 and V is TRBV7-3; no clear D gene. CDR1 and CDR2 from the germline V gene are SGHTA and FQGTGA. The CDR3 contains 13 residues. The V end was cut by 0 bases, the J end by 6 bases, with 8 bases between. The DNA of the CDR3 is TGTGCCAGCAGCTTAACTGGGCAGGATGGCTACACCTTC. This translates into CASSLTGQDGYTF.

V gene TRBV19 combines with J gene TRBJ1-3; D is unclear. The CDR3 loop spans 16 amino acids. Per the germline V gene, CDR1 is LNHDA and CDR2 is SQIVND (reference sequence). Trimming took 2 bases from V and 0 from J, leaving 11 bases between them. The CDR3 protein is CASSIYSPISGNTIYF. The CDR3 DNA reads TGTGCCAGTAGTATATACAGCCCTATCTCTGGAAACACCATATATTTT.

This clone was counted only a few times. The chain is built from TRBV28 and TRBJ1-2; 11 positions match TRBD1. Trimming took 6 bases from V and 8 from J; bases not matched to a gene: 11. The length of the CDR3 is 15 residues. Per the germline V gene, CDR1 is MDHEN and CDR2 is SYDVKM. CDR3 in amino acids: CASRPMGQGEGGYTF. CDR3 in DNA: TGTGCCAGCAGACCGATGGGACAGGGGGAGGGAGGCTACACCTTC.

The chain carries TRBV5-1 and TRBJ2-7; D is unclear. The CDR3 contains 10 residues. Deletions cut 5 bases from V and 6 bases from J, with 6 bases between. Germline CDR1 is SGHRS and CDR2 is YFSETQ. For the CDR3, the DNA is TGCGCCAGCAGGGCAGGCGAGCAGTACTTC. It translates to CASRAGEQYF. Complete variable domain (other parts from reference TRBV5-1 and TRBJ2-7): KAGVTQTPRYLIKTRGQQVTLSCSPISGHRSVSWYQQTPGQGLQFLFEYFSETQRNKGNFPGRFSGRQFSNSRSEMNVSTLELGDSALYLCASRAGEQYFGPGTRLTVT.

This chain uses TRBV5-1 with TRBJ2-5; D remains ambiguous. Per the germline V gene, CDR1 is SGHRS and CDR2 is YFSETQ. Trimming took 3 bases from V and 2 from J, leaving 8 bases between them. The length of the CDR3 is 13 residues. In nucleotides, the CDR3 is TGCGCCAGCAGCTACCGTACTCAAGAGACCCAGTACTTC. Protein sequence: CASSYRTQETQYF.

The J gene is TRBJ2-1, the V gene TRBV28; 8 bases are shared with TRBD2. This CDR3 has 14 amino acids. Losses at the gene ends were 6 bases for V and 8 bases for J; bases not matched to a gene: 9. Per germline, CDR1 MDHEN and CDR2 SYDVKM. The CDR3 protein is CASRIAGNLHEQFF. As DNA, the CDR3 is TGTGCCAGCAGGATAGCGGGAAATTTGCATGAGCAGTTCTTC.

The chain has TRBV5-1 and TRBJ2-1; TRBD2 matches at 10 bases. V gave up 0 bases and J gave up 8 bases; unmatched junction bases: 8. Germline V gene sequence: CDR1 SGHRS, CDR2 YFSETQ. This CDR3 spans 16 amino acids. The CDR3 reads CASSLVFLAGVDEQFF. The DNA for the CDR3 is TGCGCCAGCAGCTTGGTTTTCCTAGCGGGAGTGGATGAGCAGTTCTTC.

The chain couples TRBV27 to TRBJ2-4, with 7 bases matching TRBD1. V lost 2 bases and J lost 7; bases outside the gene matches: 8. Germline-derived CDR1 and CDR2 are MNHEY and SMNVEV (reference sequence). The CDR3 runs 15 residues. CDR3 nucleotides: TGTGCCAGCAGTTTAGGTATAGGGGGCACTAACATTCAGTACTTC. This translates into CASSLGIGGTNIQYF.

The chain uses TRBV29-1 and TRBJ2-5; D call uncertain. This CDR3 spans 13 amino acids. Germline V gene data show CDR1 as SQVTM and CDR2 as ANQGSEA. Trimming pared 1 base from V and 5 bases from J, leaving 11 bases between. The DNA for the CDR3 is TGCAGCGTTGAAGCGACTCGGTGGGAGACCCAGTACTTC. It specifies CSVEATRWETQYF.

Note on this clone: At the DNA level, this CDR3 is encoded by other sequences in the same sample as well. V usage is TRBV5-1 and J usage is TRBJ2-7; D possibly corresponds to TRBD1 (5 bases). CDR3 length: 13 residues. Germline lookup yields CDR1 SGHRS and CDR2 YFSETQ. V was shortened by 3 bases and J by 2 bases, with 9 bases between the two germline ends. CDR3 DNA: TGCGCCAGCAGCTCGGACACAACCTACGAGCAGTACTTC. The encoded protein is CASSSDTTYEQYF.

This clone was counted once. In DNA form, the CDR3 reads TGTGCCAGCAGTAGACAGGGTGGCAATCAGCCCCAGCATTTT. Protein: CASSRQGGNQPQHF. The V gene is TRBV2, the J gene TRBJ1-5; 7 positions match TRBD1. After removal of 5 bases from V and 2 bases from J, the junction contained 3 bases not matched to a gene. Germline V gene sequence: CDR1 SNHLY, CDR2 FYNNEI. There are 14 residues in the CDR3. Variable domain in full (rest from reference TRBV2 and TRBJ1-5): EPEVTQTPSHQVTQMGQEVILRCVPISNHLYFYWYRQILGQKVEFLVSFYNNEISEKSEIFDDQFSVERPDGSNFTLKIRSTKLEDSAMYFCASSRQGGNQPQHFGDGTRLSIL.

This sequence joins TRBV19 and TRBJ2-1; D is unresolved. Germline V lookup: CDR1 LNHDA, CDR2 SQIVND (reference sequence). The V end lost 5 bases, the J end lost 0 bases, and 8 bases lay between the germline ends. CDR3 size: 14 residues. CDR3 protein: CASSLRISYNEQFF. For the CDR3, the DNA is TGTGCCAGTAGTTTGCGGATCTCCTACAATGAGCAGTTCTTC.

This rearrangement joins TRBV30 to TRBJ2-6; D is uncertain. The CDR3 extends over 14 amino acids. The V gene lost 2 bases and the J gene lost 0 bases, with 5 bases spanning the gap. Germline V CDR1 and CDR2: GTSNPN, SVGIG (reference sequence). CDR3 sequence (DNA): TGTGCCTGGAGTCGAGACTCTGGGGCCAACGTCCTGACTTTC. Encoded protein: CAWSRDSGANVLTF.

The rearrangement uses TRBV27 and TRBJ2-5, with 7 bases matching TRBD1. The germline V gene has CDR1 MNHEY and CDR2 SMNVEV (reference sequence). This CDR3 spans 14 amino acids. Unmatched junction bases numbered 10, after V lost 7 bases and J lost 5 bases. The CDR3 spells CASTPLGQPETQYF. In DNA, the CDR3 is TGTGCCAGCACGCCCCTGGGACAGCCGGAGACCCAGTACTTC.

This clone has a single count. The V call is TRBV28, the J call TRBJ2-5; the match to TRBD2 covers 12 bases. The CDR3 sequence is 15 residues long. Germline trimming cut 4 bases from V and 5 bases from J; bases unmatched to any gene: 5. From germline, CDR1 is MDHEN and CDR2 SYDVKM. The CDR3 coding sequence is TGTGCCAGCAGTTCCCGACTAGCGGGAGTTGAGACCCAGTACTTC. Protein: CASSSRLAGVETQYF.

V and J are TRBV4-1 and TRBJ2-7; D uncertain. V was trimmed by 4 bases and J by 2 bases, leaving 12 bases between them. The CDR3 is 14 residues long. Germline CDR1 is MGHRA and CDR2 is YSYEKL. CDR3 DNA sequence: TGCGCCAGCAGCCCGACGACTGGAGCCTACGAGCAGTACTTC. Its protein is CASSPTTGAYEQYF.

CDR3 bases: TGTGCCAGCAGCTGGACAGGGTCTTTCTCTGGGGCCAACGTCCTGACTTTC. It is translated as CASSWTGSFSGANVLTF. The chain combines TRBV5-6 with TRBJ2-6, with 8 bases fitting TRBD1. V shed 3 bases, J shed 0 bases, and the junction held 5 bases outside the gene matches. Germline lookup yields CDR1 SGHDT and CDR2 YYEEEE. The CDR3 consists of 17 residues.

J is TRBJ2-4 and V is TRBV6-5; D not resolved. CDR1 and CDR2 from the germline V gene are MNHEY and SVGAGI. Trimming cost V 6 bases and J 8 bases, with 14 bases left between them. This CDR3 is built from 13 residues. Written as DNA, the CDR3 is TGTGCCAGCAGGCCAGGCCCCCCGCACATTCAGTACTTC. It codes for CASRPGPPHIQYF.

The J gene is TRBJ1-2, the V gene TRBV28; D possibly corresponds to TRBD1 (5 bases). The CDR3 length is 14 residues. V dropped 1 base and J dropped 6 bases, with 12 bases sitting between them. In germline, CDR1 is MDHEN, CDR2 SYDVKM. This chain's CDR3 is CASSLSNQGNGYTF. In nucleotides, the CDR3 is TGTGCCAGCAGTTTATCCAACCAGGGAAATGGCTACACCTTC.

The V gene is TRBV7-2, the J gene TRBJ2-7, with D possibly being TRBD1 (6 bases). Trimming stripped 5 bases from V and 0 bases from J, with 11 bases between. Germline CDR1 SGHTA, CDR2 FQGNSA. The CDR3 totals 14 residues. The CDR3 DNA reads as TGTGCCAGCAGCCTGGGGACACTCTCCTACGAGCAGTACTTC. Its translation: CASSLGTLSYEQYF.